The rows below give T cell receptor beta chains drawn from one sample of a study of T-cell reconstitution after alpha-beta-depleted transplantation in children. TCRdb itself ran the PCR reads through MiXCR, one entry per CDR3 protein. The sample consists of 640,000 or so distinct CDR3 sequences, around 16% of them appearing once. The material was PBMCs from the stem cell graft donor, obtained from the stem cell graft. These receptors were collected from a human donor who donated a stem cell graft to a child with acute myeloid leukemia. CDR3s include the opening cysteine and the closing phenylalanine or tryptophan. D genes are given only for firm matches. Not every row has a clone size; where given, it reads once, few, many or a size class.

d_call	j_call	v_call	clone_size	cdr3_nt	cdr3_aa
-	TRBJ2-3	TRBV29-1	many	TGCAGCTCGGAGCTGGGCGGAAACACAGATACGCAGTATTTT	CSSELGGNTDTQYF
TRBD2	TRBJ2-5	TRBV9	many	TGTGCCAGCAGCGTAGTGCGGGCGGGGGAGAGCCAAGAGACCCAGTACTTC	CASSVVRAGESQETQYF
TRBD1	TRBJ1-2	TRBV7-9	-	TGTGCCAGCAGCCACGGACAGGGAGCTAACTATGGCTACACCTTC	CASSHGQGANYGYTF
-	TRBJ2-5	TRBV27	-	TGTGCCAGCAAGACCTCGAATTCGGAGACCCAGTACTTC	CASKTSNSETQYF
TRBD1	TRBJ1-3	TRBV7-2	-	TGTGCCAGCAGCTTGGGTTCGGGACAGGCGGGAAACACCATATATTTT	CASSLGSGQAGNTIYF
-	TRBJ2-1	TRBV20-1	many	TGCAGTGCTAGAGATCCCGGGGGCTCCTACAATGAGCAGTTCTTC	CSARDPGGSYNEQFF
-	TRBJ1-2	TRBV4-2	many	TGTGCCAGCAGCCACCCGGACGGGGGGGGCGGCTATGGCTACACCTTC	CASSHPDGGGGYGYTF
-	TRBJ2-5	TRBV20-1	-	TGCAGTGACCAGGTTCAGGGGCGTCTGGCGGGGGTCCCCGGGGAGACCCAGTACTTC	CSDQVQGRLAGVPGETQYF
-	TRBJ1-3	TRBV11-3	-	TGTGCCAGCAGCCCTACGACGGCTGGAAACACCATATATTTT	CASSPTTAGNTIYF
-	TRBJ2-1	TRBV27	-	TGTGCCAGCAGGGGGATAGGGGGAAATGGGAATGAGCAGTTCTTC	CASRGIGGNGNEQFF
-	TRBJ2-1	TRBV7-6	many	TGTGCCAGCAGCTTAAATCATAGGGATGAGCAGTTCTTC	CASSLNHRDEQFF
-	TRBJ2-3	TRBV7-2	few	TGTGCCAGCAGTAAGTGGGCAGGGAGCACAGATACGCAGTATTTT	CASSKWAGSTDTQYF
-	TRBJ2-7	TRBV20-1	many	TGCAGTGCTCCTATTTCCAACAGGCCCTACGAGCAGTACTTC	CSAPISNRPYEQYF
-	TRBJ1-3	TRBV6-5	many	TGTGCCAGCAGTTACTCAGACTCTGGAAACACCATATATTTT	CASSYSDSGNTIYF
-	TRBJ2-7	TRBV10-2	many	TGCGCCAGCAGTTTCCAGGAACAGAGCGAGCAGTACTTC	CASSFQEQSEQYF
-	TRBJ2-1	TRBV7-2	few	TGTGCCAGCAGCTTATGGGACCGACGGTACAATGAGCAGTTCTTC	CASSLWDRRYNEQFF
TRBD1	TRBJ1-2	TRBV5-6	many	TGTGCCAGCAGCATCGGACAGGGTACCGCTGGCTACACCTTC	CASSIGQGTAGYTF
-	TRBJ1-5	TRBV29-1	many	TGCAGCGCCGGCCAGGACAATCAGCCCCAGCATTTT	CSAGQDNQPQHF
TRBD2	TRBJ2-5	TRBV7-2	-	TGTGCCAGCAGCTTAGGCGGGGGGAAAAAGACCCAGTACTTC	CASSLGGGKKTQYF
-	TRBJ2-2	TRBV25-1	many	TGTGCCAGCAGTGACTTGGCCGGGGAGCTGTTTTTT	CASSDLAGELFF
TRBD2	TRBJ2-1	TRBV12-3/TRBV12-4	many	TGTGCCAGCAGCTCCCGGGGACTCGGGGGGGAGCAGTTCTTC	CASSSRGLGGEQFF
-	TRBJ2-7	TRBV7-2	-	TGTGCCAGCAGCCTGCCAGGTTTTAACTCCTACGAGCAGTACTTC	CASSLPGFNSYEQYF
-	TRBJ1-5	TRBV20-1	many	TGCAGTGCTAGACAGCAGGGCGAACATCAGCCCCAGCATTTT	CSARQQGEHQPQHF
-	TRBJ1-2	TRBV7-2	many	TGTGCCAGCAGCTTAGGGCCGTTAGCTAACTATGGCTACACCTTC	CASSLGPLANYGYTF
TRBD1	TRBJ1-1	TRBV20-1	few	TGCAGTGCTAAAAGGCAGGGGGGGTACACTGAAGCTTTCTTT	CSAKRQGGYTEAFF
-	TRBJ1-6	TRBV20-1	many	TGCAGTGCAGCGCAGGGGCATTCACCCCTCCACTTT	CSAAQGHSPLHF
TRBD1	TRBJ1-1	TRBV7-2	-	TGTGCCAGCAGCACAACCCGACAGGGATCGGCTGAAGCTTTCTTT	CASSTTRQGSAEAFF
-	TRBJ1-1	TRBV6-1	few	TGTGCCAGCGGCGTTAAAGGTTTCGGGCTAGATGAAGCTTTCTTT	CASGVKGFGLDEAFF
-	TRBJ1-1	TRBV7-6	-	TGTGCCAGCAGCTTAGTAACAGTAATGAACACTGAAGCTTTCTTT	CASSLVTVMNTEAFF
-	TRBJ2-3	TRBV24-1	-	TGTGCCACCAGTGATTCAGGGGCGGGGGAAGGCCATACGCAGTATTTT	CATSDSGAGEGHTQYF
-	TRBJ1-6	TRBV20-1	many	TGCAGTGCTAGAGATCCCCGTTACGGGGAGAGCTCCTATAATTCACCCCTCCACTTT	CSARDPRYGESSYNSPLHF